The 32 T cell receptor beta chains listed next were all sequenced from one sample in a study of beta chain features in type 1 diabetes. The authors reverse transcribed all of the isolated RNA, so sequencing captured expressed TCRB transcripts. Sequenced by immunoSEQ multiplex PCR; TCRdb stores in-frame clones only, minus some. The sample shows 430,000 or so clones, around 10% of them seen only once. The source material was naive CD4+ T cells from blood. These receptors were obtained from a woman between 18 and 29 years old in good health.

Of note for this clone: This same CDR3 is encoded by further DNA sequences in the sample. The chain employs TRBV7-2 and TRBJ2-5; D not certain. Germline V CDR1 and CDR2: SGHTA, FQGNSA. Trimming stripped 3 bases from V and 0 bases from J, with 5 bases between. The CDR3 loop spans 13 amino acids. In nucleotides, the CDR3 is TGTGCCAGCAGCTTGCGGTACCAAGAGACCCAGTACTTC. Amino acid sequence: CASSLRYQETQYF.

The table lists this clone with a few counts. The chain joins TRBV5-1 to TRBJ2-3, with 10 nucleotides matching TRBD2. The germline V gene encodes CDR1 SGHRS and CDR2 YFSETQ. Trimming took 4 bases from V and 1 from J; bases not matched to a gene: 9. The CDR3 has 17 residues. CDR3 in DNA: TGCGCCAGCAGCGCCCGCGGGGGGACTAGCGGCACAGATACGCAGTATTTT. It yields the protein CASSARGGTSGTDTQYF.

This rearrangement joins TRBV6-5 to TRBJ2-2; D remains unclear. This CDR3 spans 14 amino acids. The germline V and J ends were trimmed by 6 bases and 5 bases, with 13 bases remaining between them. CDR1 is MNHEY and CDR2 is SVGAGI in the germline V gene. CDR3 residues: CASRLKYWTGELFF. For the CDR3, the DNA is TGTGCCAGCAGACTGAAATACTGGACCGGGGAGCTGTTTTTT.

The rearrangement links TRBV11-3 to TRBJ2-1; 8 nucleotides line up with TRBD2. V trimming: 5 bases; J trimming: 5 bases; junction bases outside the gene matches: 5. The CDR3 spans 14 residues. Germline values: CDR1 SGHNT, CDR2 YENEEA. CDR3 in DNA: TGTGCCAGCAGCCCCGGGAGGGCGAACAATGAGCAGTTCTTC. Amino acids: CASSPGRANNEQFF.

This chain uses TRBV5-1 with TRBJ1-2, with 8 bases aligning to TRBD1. Looked up from germline, CDR1 is SGHRS and CDR2 is YFSETQ. The CDR3 is 14 residues long. Trimming took 4 bases from V and 4 from J; bases not matched to a gene: 6. The CDR3 region is CASSPDRGSYGYTF. CDR3 nucleotides: TGCGCCAGCAGCCCCGACAGGGGTTCCTATGGCTACACCTTC.

The chain links TRBV28 to TRBJ1-6; D not resolved. This CDR3 has 11 residues. Germline-derived CDR1 and CDR2 are MDHEN and SYDVKM. V lost 6 bases and J 14 bases, leaving 11 bases between the germline ends. CDR3 residues: CASSSVRSLHF. The CDR3 region has the DNA TGTGCCAGCAGCTCGGTCCGTTCCCTCCACTTT.

This rearrangement joins TRBV2 to TRBJ1-2; D uncertain. The germline V gene encodes CDR1 SNHLY and CDR2 FYNNEI. The CDR3 totals 13 residues. Trimming shortened V by 6 bases and J by 6 bases, and 14 bases separated the two germline ends. CDR3 bases: TGTGCCAGCAGGTACAGAATCCTAGATGGCTACACCTTC. It specifies CASRYRILDGYTF.

The chain employs TRBV18 and TRBJ2-1; 10 bases line up with TRBD1. Trimming removed 3 bases from V and 6 bases from J; junction bases left unmatched: 5. The germline gives CDR1 KGHSH, CDR2 LQKENI. The CDR3 totals 15 residues. The chain's CDR3 is CASSPFRTGGNEQFF. As DNA, the CDR3 is TGTGCCAGCTCACCCTTTAGGACAGGGGGCAATGAGCAGTTCTTC.

In this sample, this clone turned up a few times. This chain joins TRBV30 and TRBJ2-3; D remains ambiguous. V was shortened by 2 bases and J by 6 bases, with 6 bases between the two germline ends. The CDR3 spans 11 residues. Germline CDR1 GTSNPN, CDR2 SVGIG (reference sequence). DNA for the CDR3: TGTGCCTGGAGTTTGCGGGATACGCAGTATTTT. It codes for CAWSLRDTQYF.

This clone was picked up a small number of times. The chain carries TRBV7-2 and TRBJ2-5; TRBD2 might be the D (6 bases). Per germline, CDR1 SGHTA and CDR2 FQGNSA. The V and J ends lost 0 bases and 2 bases respectively, with 10 bases between them. The CDR3 has 15 residues. CDR3 DNA: TGTGCCAGCAGCTTAGCGGGGGGAGAACAAGAGACCCAGTACTTC. This encodes CASSLAGGEQETQYF.

This clone was observed a few times. V usage is TRBV30 and J usage is TRBJ2-1; D call uncertain. Germline assignment: CDR1 GTSNPN and CDR2 SVGIG (reference sequence). The CDR3 runs to 16 residues. V lost 1 base to trimming and J lost 5 bases, with 18 bases between them. CDR3: CAWSGMRLSSNNEQFF. The CDR3 region has the DNA TGTGCCTGGAGTGGGATGAGACTCTCCAGTAACAATGAGCAGTTCTTC.

This chain connects TRBV7-3 to TRBJ2-2; D is tentatively TRBD1 or TRBD2 (6 bases each). Germline values: CDR1 SGHTA, CDR2 FQGTGA. Trimming took 5 bases from V and 6 from J, leaving 16 bases between them. The CDR3 is made up of 15 amino acids. The CDR3 here is CASSPRPGGPGELFF. The CDR3 DNA follows: TGTGCCAGCAGCCCCCGGCCTGGGGGGCCCGGGGAGCTGTTTTTT. The full variable domain, in which reference TRBV7-3 and TRBJ2-2 provide the parts outside the CDR3, is GAGVSQTPSNKVTEKGKYVELRCDPISGHTALYWYRQSLGQGPEFLIYFQGTGAADDSGLPNDRFFAVRPEGSVSTLKIQRTERGDSAVYLCASSPRPGGPGELFFGEGSRLTVL.

This clone has ten or more counts. The gene calls are TRBV29-1 and TRBJ2-7; 8 bases map to TRBD1. CDR1 is SQVTM and CDR2 is ANQGSEA in the germline V gene. The CDR3 has 13 amino acids. V was pared by 6 bases and J by 2 bases, with 6 bases of the junction left unmatched. CDR3 loop: CSVQGASPYEQYF. In DNA, the CDR3 is TGCAGCGTGCAGGGGGCTTCTCCCTACGAGCAGTACTTC.

This clone has only a few counts. The chain carries TRBV13 and TRBJ2-7; 7 bases agree with TRBD2. V shed 2 bases and J 0 bases; nucleotides not matched to a gene: 4. The germline V gene encodes CDR1 PRHDT and CDR2 FYEKMQ (reference sequence). The length of the CDR3 is 15 residues. The CDR3 reads CASSLLAVSSYEQYF. The DNA for the CDR3 is TGTGCCAGCAGCTTACTAGCGGTAAGCTCCTACGAGCAGTACTTC.

The gene calls are TRBV7-8 and TRBJ2-3; no reliable D call. With 2 bases removed from V and 6 bases from J, the gap between germline ends came to 18 bases. The CDR3 spans 16 residues. Germline CDR1 SGHVS, CDR2 FQNEAQ. In nucleotides, the CDR3 is TGTGCCAGCAGCTTAAAGGGCAGTGGACGGCCCGATACGCAGTATTTT. Translated: CASSLKGSGRPDTQYF.

This clone was seen more than once but under ten times. The genes are TRBV20-1 and TRBJ2-7, with D tentatively TRBD2 (5 bases). The CDR3 length is 11 residues. Trimming pared 5 bases from V and 3 bases from J, leaving 8 bases between. Germline CDR1 DFQATT, CDR2 SNEGSKA (reference sequence). The CDR3 DNA sequence: TGCAGTGCTTTGACTAACTACGAGCAGTACTTC. This sequence encodes CSALTNYEQYF.

This clone has more than one count but fewer than ten. This sequence joins TRBV14 and TRBJ2-2; no definite D call. Germline values: CDR1 SGHDN, CDR2 FVKESK. This CDR3 contains 15 residues. Trimming took off 1 base at V and 8 bases at J, with 14 bases between the two ends. CDR3 in amino acids: CASSQARRVSGELFF. The CDR3 bases are TGTGCCAGCAGCCAAGCCCGCCGGGTGTCTGGGGAGCTGTTTTTT. The full variable domain, completed using reference TRBV14 and TRBJ2-2, is EAGVTQFPSHSVIEKGQTVTLRCDPISGHDNLYWYRRVMGKEIKFLLHFVKESKQDESGMPNNRFLAERTGGTYSTLKVQPAELEDSGVYFCASSQARRVSGELFFGEGSRLTVL.

This clone was counted a few times. This chain connects TRBV5-6 to TRBJ2-2; D possibly corresponds to TRBD1 (6 bases). The CDR3 has 13 amino acids. The V and J ends lost 2 bases and 6 bases respectively, with 8 bases between them. Looked up from germline, CDR1 is SGHDT and CDR2 is YYEEEE. Here the CDR3 DNA reads TGTGCCAGCAGCTTTTACAGGGCCGGGGAGCTGTTTTTT. Amino acids: CASSFYRAGELFF.

This clone occurred many times. The chain carries TRBV7-2 and TRBJ2-3; D may be TRBD1 or TRBD2 (5 bases each). This CDR3 has 15 amino acids. Germline V gives CDR1 SGHTA, CDR2 FQGNSA. Between the trimmed V and J ends, which lost 3 bases and 2 bases, there was a span of 12 bases. CDR3 residues: CASSLKSGHTDTQYF. CDR3 nucleotides: TGTGCCAGCAGCTTGAAGAGCGGACACACAGATACGCAGTATTTT.

This clone showed up just once. The chain combines TRBV7-2 with TRBJ2-7, with D tentatively TRBD2 (5 bases). V shed 0 bases and J shed 9 bases, with 18 bases lying between them. The CDR3 consists of 15 residues. CDR1 is SGHTA and CDR2 is FQGNSA in the germline V gene. CDR3: CASSLAGLGRLGQYF. CDR3 coding DNA: TGTGCCAGCAGCTTAGCAGGTTTGGGGAGATTGGGGCAGTACTTC.

There are a few counts of this clone. This chain connects TRBV5-6 to TRBJ2-7; 10 nucleotides match TRBD1. With V trimmed by 2 bases and J by 4 bases, 3 bases remained unmatched. CDR1 and CDR2 (germline): SGHDT, YYEEEE. CDR3 length: 14 residues. This CDR3 reads CASSLLDRGYEQYF. CDR3 in DNA: TGTGCCAGCAGCTTATTGGACAGGGGGTACGAGCAGTACTTC.

This clone occurred a few times. This chain uses TRBV14 with TRBJ2-7; 8 nucleotides match TRBD2. V was clipped by 1 base and J by 6 bases; unmatched bases: 8. Germline CDR1 reads SGHDN; CDR2 reads FVKESK. This CDR3 is built from 15 residues. This CDR3 is CASSQVGLVPLEQYV. The DNA of the CDR3 is TGTGCCAGCAGCCAAGTGGGACTAGTTCCCCTCGAGCAGTACGTC.

This rearrangement joins TRBV6-5 to TRBJ2-7; D is perhaps TRBD1 (6 bases). The CDR3 covers 14 residues. Trimming stripped 6 bases from V and 0 bases from J, with 12 bases between. Per the germline V gene, CDR1 is MNHEY and CDR2 is SVGAGI. CDR3 sequence reads: CASRARDNSYEQYV. The CDR3 DNA reads TGTGCCAGCAGAGCCCGGGACAACTCCTACGAGCAGTACGTC.

The chain employs TRBV4-3 and TRBJ1-2; D is unresolved. Trimming took 1 base from V and 4 from J, leaving 13 bases between them. Looked up from germline, CDR1 is LGHNA and CDR2 is YSLEER. The CDR3 has 15 residues. CDR3 sequence reads: CASSQVTGTIYGYTF. CDR3 coding DNA: TGCGCCAGCAGCCAAGTTACTGGCACGATCTATGGCTACACCTTC.

This clone was found a few times. The V gene is TRBV6-1, the J gene TRBJ2-3; 7 nucleotides line up with TRBD2. Germline CDR1 reads MNHNS; CDR2 reads SASEGT. V shed 1 base and J 2 bases; nucleotides not matched to a gene: 9. There are 17 residues in the CDR3. The CDR3 DNA is TGTGCCAGCAGTGAAGGGCGGAGGGCGGGAGTCACAGATACGCAGTATTTT. This gives the protein CASSEGRRAGVTDTQYF.

CDR3 in DNA: TGCGCCAGCAGCTTGGGTTCGAGTGATTCACCCCTCCACTTT. Its protein product is CASSLGSSDSPLHF. The V call is TRBV5-1, the J call TRBJ1-6; D is unresolved. The V and J ends lost 0 bases and 8 bases respectively, with 9 bases between them. CDR1 is SGHRS, CDR2 YFSETQ, per germline. The CDR3 runs to 14 residues.

This rearrangement joins TRBV7-2 to TRBJ2-3; maybe TRBD2 (6 bases). This CDR3 is 15 amino acids long. Germline CDR1 reads SGHTA; CDR2 reads FQGNSA. V was trimmed by 1 base and J by 2 bases, leaving 10 bases between them. In nucleotides, the CDR3 is TGTGCCAGCAGCTTAGGTCTAGCGATCACAGATACGCAGTATTTT. It codes for CASSLGLAITDTQYF.

The chain recombines TRBV4-2 with TRBJ2-5, with 7 bases aligning to TRBD1. The CDR3 runs 14 residues. Germline values: CDR1 LGHNA, CDR2 YNFKEQ. Trimming took 0 bases from V and 4 from J; bases not matched to a gene: 2. In DNA form, the CDR3 reads TGTGCCAGCAGCCAAGAACAGGGGATAGAGACCCAGTACTTC. It encodes CASSQEQGIETQYF.

This clone has a single count. The chain links TRBV5-1 to TRBJ1-4; D is unclear. V lost 5 bases to trimming and J lost 8 bases, with 13 bases between them. There are 13 residues in the CDR3. Germline V gives CDR1 SGHRS, CDR2 YFSETQ. The CDR3 region is CASRSGVGEKLFF. The DNA of the CDR3 is TGCGCCAGCAGGTCGGGAGTTGGGGAAAAACTGTTTTTT.

This clone was picked up a small number of times. This sequence joins TRBV14 and TRBJ2-1; the D gene is possibly TRBD2 (5 bases). CDR3 size: 18 residues. V dropped 3 bases and J dropped 7 bases, with 25 bases sitting between them. Germline V gives CDR1 SGHDN, CDR2 FVKESK. The CDR3 protein is CASSHNPRRASLRNEQFF. The CDR3 nucleotides read TGTGCCAGCAGCCATAACCCACGAAGGGCTAGCCTAAGGAATGAGCAGTTCTTC.

The V call is TRBV14, the J call TRBJ1-1; D is unclear. The CDR3 totals 14 residues. Per the germline V gene, CDR1 is SGHDN and CDR2 is FVKESK. Trimming took 1 base from V and 1 from J, leaving 7 bases between them. CDR3 sequence (DNA): TGTGCCAGCAGCCAAGTTATGAAGAACACTGAAGCTTTCTTT. It translates to CASSQVMKNTEAFF.

This chain joins TRBV25-1 and TRBJ2-5; possible D gene TRBD1, 6 bases. Trimming shortened V by 5 bases and J by 5 bases, and 18 bases separated the two germline ends. The germline CDR1 and CDR2 sequences are MGHDK and SYGVNS. The CDR3 consists of 15 residues. CDR3 sequence: CASSNPQGPGETQYF. Written as DNA, the CDR3 is TGTGCCAGCAGTAACCCCCAGGGGCCTGGGGAGACCCAGTACTTC.